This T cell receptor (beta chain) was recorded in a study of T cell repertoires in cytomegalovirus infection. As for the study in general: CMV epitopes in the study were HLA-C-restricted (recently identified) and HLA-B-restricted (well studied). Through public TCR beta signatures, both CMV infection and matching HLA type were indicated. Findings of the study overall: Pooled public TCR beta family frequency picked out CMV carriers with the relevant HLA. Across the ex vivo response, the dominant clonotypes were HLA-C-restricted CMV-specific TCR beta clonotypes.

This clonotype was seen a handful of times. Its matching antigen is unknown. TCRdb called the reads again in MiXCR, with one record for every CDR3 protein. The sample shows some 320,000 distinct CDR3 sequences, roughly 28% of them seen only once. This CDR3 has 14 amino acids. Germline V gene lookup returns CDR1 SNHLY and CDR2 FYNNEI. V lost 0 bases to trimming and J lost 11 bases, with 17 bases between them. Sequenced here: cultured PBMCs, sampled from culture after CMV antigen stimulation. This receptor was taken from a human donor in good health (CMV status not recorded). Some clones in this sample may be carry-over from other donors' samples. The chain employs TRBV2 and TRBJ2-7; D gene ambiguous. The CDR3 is CASSEALLLGKEYF. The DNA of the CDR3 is TGTGCCAGCAGTGAAGCGCTTCTATTGGGTAAAGAGTACTTC.